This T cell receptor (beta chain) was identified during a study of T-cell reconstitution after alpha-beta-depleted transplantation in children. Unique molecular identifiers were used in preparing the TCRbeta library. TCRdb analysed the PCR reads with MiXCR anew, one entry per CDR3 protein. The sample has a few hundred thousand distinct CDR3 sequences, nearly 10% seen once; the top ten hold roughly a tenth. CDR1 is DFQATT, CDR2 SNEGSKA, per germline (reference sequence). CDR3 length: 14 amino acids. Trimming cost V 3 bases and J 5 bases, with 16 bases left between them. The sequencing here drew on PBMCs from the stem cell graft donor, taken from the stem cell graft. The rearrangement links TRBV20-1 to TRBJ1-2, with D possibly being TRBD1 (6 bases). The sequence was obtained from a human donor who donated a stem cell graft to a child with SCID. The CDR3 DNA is TGCAGTGCTAGTCGGGACACCCTTTTATATGGCTACACCTTC. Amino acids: CSASRDTLLYGYTF.